These 12 T cell receptor beta chains came from one sample sequenced in a study of T-cell reconstitution after alpha-beta-depleted transplantation in children (dated by TCRdb to 2015 to 2016). This specimen's treatment or condition label, per the study, means: allogeneic hematopoietic cell transplantation with graft depleted of TCRalphabeta T cells and CD19 B cells. The library was obtained by PCR. TCRdb shows the sequencer as Illumina HiSeq 2500. Molecular barcoding was employed in the preparation of TCR libraries, with unique molecular identifiers being used to normalize TCRbeta repertoire quantification. TCRdb applied fastp at Q25 and MiXCR to the public reads, then kept only in-frame beta chains. A single entry per CDR3 protein holds the most common genes and DNA from its merged rows. A total of 90,000 to 130,000 distinct CDR3 sequences appear in this sample, approximately 10% of them only once. Less than 45% of the sample is taken by the ten largest.

The source material was PBMCs, sampled before TCRalphabeta/CD19-depleted stem cell transplant. Receptors were obtained from a boy aged 2 to 10 with acute lymphoblastic leukemia, due to receive a stem cell transplant.

This clonotype was seen more than once but under ten times. The rearrangement links TRBV27 to TRBJ2-1; D not certain. The CDR3 covers 15 residues. The ends were cut back, 7 bases at V and 0 bases at J, with 13 bases in the middle. Germline loops: CDR1 MNHEY, CDR2 SMNVEV (reference sequence). DNA of the CDR3: TGTGCCAGCACTCCTTCAAGAAGCTCCTACAATGAGCAGTTCTTC. It specifies CASTPSRSSYNEQFF.

This clonotype was picked up a small number of times. V usage is TRBV20-1 and J usage is TRBJ2-1; D assignment may be TRBD1 or TRBD2 (5 bases each). V was cut by 0 bases and J by 4 bases, with 22 bases left in between. This CDR3 has 18 amino acids. Germline CDR1 DFQATT, CDR2 SNEGSKA (reference sequence). The CDR3 loop is CSARDIGSRGGAYNEQFF. The CDR3 DNA sequence: TGCAGTGCTAGAGATATCGGTAGCCGGGGTGGGGCTTACAATGAGCAGTTCTTC.

The rearrangement uses TRBV20-1 and TRBJ2-6; the D gene is possibly TRBD1 (6 bases). Trimming cost V 0 bases and J 2 bases, with 8 bases left between them. This CDR3 comprises 15 residues. Germline loops: CDR1 DFQATT, CDR2 SNEGSKA (reference sequence). The CDR3 bases are TGCAGTGCTAGAGACAGGGGTCCTGGGGCCAACGTCCTGACTTTC. As protein: CSARDRGPGANVLTF.

The genes are TRBV7-8 and TRBJ2-5, with 8 bases fitting TRBD2. Germline V gene data show CDR1 as SGHVS and CDR2 as FQNEAQ. Trimming cost V 4 bases and J 3 bases; bases outside gene matches: 13. The CDR3 length is 17 residues. For the CDR3, the DNA is TGTGCCAGCAGCTACCCTTTTTTGCGGGGGGAGGAAGAGACCCAGTACTTC. Translation: CASSYPFLRGEEETQYF.

This clonotype was seen more than once but under ten times. The chain links TRBV27 to TRBJ1-3, with D uncertain. The germline V gene encodes CDR1 MNHEY and CDR2 SMNVEV (reference sequence). Trimming stripped 5 bases from V and 0 bases from J, with 14 bases between. This CDR3 contains 16 residues. Written as DNA, the CDR3 is TGTGCCAGCAGTGCTCTCAACTCCCTCTCTGGAAACACCATATATTTT. Translation: CASSALNSLSGNTIYF.

This clonotype has a handful of counts. The chain employs TRBV4-1 and TRBJ2-7; D call uncertain. The V end lost 1 base, the J end lost 2 bases, and 12 bases lay between the germline ends. The CDR3 consists of 15 residues. The germline gives CDR1 MGHRA, CDR2 YSYEKL. Written as DNA, the CDR3 is TGCGCCAGCAGCCAAGGGGTAATAGGTCCCTACGAGCAGTACTTC. Translation: CASSQGVIGPYEQYF.

This clonotype was detected ten times or more. The chain carries TRBV4-1 and TRBJ2-1, with 13 bases matching TRBD2. V shed 0 bases and J 14 bases; nucleotides not matched to a gene: 16. CDR3 length: 18 amino acids. Looked up from germline, CDR1 is MGHRA and CDR2 is YSYEKL. In DNA form, the CDR3 reads TGCGCCAGCAGCCAAGATGGGTACGGCGGGACTAGCGGGACCCAAGAGTTCTTC. Its translation is CASSQDGYGGTSGTQEFF.

This clonotype occurred a few times. V usage is TRBV6-5 and J usage is TRBJ2-2, with TRBD2 matching over 7 bases. V lost 1 base, J lost 0 bases, and 5 bases stayed unmatched. This CDR3 has 17 amino acids. Germline assignment: CDR1 MNHEY and CDR2 SVGAGI. The CDR3 DNA reads TGTGCCAGCAGTTACTTGGCGGGGGACCCGAACACCGGGGAGCTGTTTTTT. Translation gives CASSYLAGDPNTGELFF.

The CDR3 loop is CASSRGQGKQETQYF. CDR3 nucleotides: TGCGCCAGCAGCCGGGGACAGGGGAAACAAGAGACCCAGTACTTC. The chain recombines TRBV5-1 with TRBJ2-5; TRBD1 aligns across 10 bases. The CDR3 has 15 amino acids. Unmatched junction bases numbered 5, after V lost 4 bases and J lost 2 bases. The germline gives CDR1 SGHRS, CDR2 YFSETQ.

This clonotype was picked up a small number of times. V usage is TRBV3-1 and J usage is TRBJ2-1; possibly TRBD1 or TRBD2 for D (6 bases each). The CDR3 spans 17 residues. V was trimmed by 0 bases and J by 5 bases, leaving 17 bases between them. Looked up from germline, CDR1 is LGHDT and CDR2 is YNNKEL (reference sequence). CDR3 sequence (DNA): TGTGCCAGCAGCCAAGATCCGGGGGCCTTGGGGGACAATGAGCAGTTCTTC. Translating it yields CASSQDPGALGDNEQFF.

This clonotype was counted a few times. The rearrangement uses TRBV6-5 and TRBJ1-1, with no clear D. V lost 1 base, J lost 1 base, and 13 bases lay in between. From germline, CDR1 is MNHEY and CDR2 SVGAGI. This CDR3 has 16 amino acids. The DNA of the CDR3 is TGTGCCAGCAGTTACTTTTTTGGCGGAAAGAACACTGAAGCTTTCTTT. Protein product: CASSYFFGGKNTEAFF.

V is TRBV5-1 and J is TRBJ2-1, with 11 bases that match TRBD2. The junction had 8 bases not matched to a gene; V was cut back by 5 bases and J by 4 bases. The CDR3 contains 16 residues. Germline V CDR1 and CDR2: SGHRS, YFSETQ. The CDR3 loop reads CASREGTSGGYNEQFF. CDR3 in DNA: TGCGCCAGCAGGGAAGGGACTAGCGGCGGGTACAATGAGCAGTTCTTC.